At least ten counts were recorded for the clone carrying this TCR beta chain. Construction of the TCRbeta library involved unique molecular identifiers. TCRdb reprocessed the PCR reads with MiXCR, giving one entry per CDR3 protein. This sample carries some 220,000 distinct CDR3 sequences, approximately 9.5% of them seen once, and the ten largest clones take roughly 6.2%. This entry belongs to a study of T-cell reconstitution after alpha-beta-depleted transplantation in children. Source: PBMCs from the stem cell graft donor, taken from the stem cell graft. The origin of this receptor is a human donor who donated a stem cell graft to a child with acute lymphoblastic leukemia.

CDR3 nucleotides: TGTGCCAGCAGTTTATACCATTCTGACGAGCAGTACTTC. This encodes CASSLYHSDEQYF. This chain joins TRBV12-3 or TRBV12-4 and TRBJ2-7; no definite D call. The CDR3 extends over 13 amino acids. The V end lost 2 bases, the J end lost 5 bases, and 10 bases lay between the germline ends.